The 7 T cell receptor beta chains presented below share a single source sample, sequenced in a study of blood T cells in healthy people across ages (dated by TCRdb to 2014 to 2015). The library was prepared using 5' RACE. Sequencing was performed on an Illumina HiSeq 2500. A second PCR of 7 to 11 cycles was performed with a sample-barcoded 5' primer and a J-beta primer mix. The public reads were reprocessed in TCRdb via fastp at Q25 and MiXCR, keeping in-frame beta chains. Each CDR3 protein gets just one entry, which takes the most common genes and DNA from the rows behind it. The sample data list over a million distinct CDR3 sequences, and roughly 40% of these were observed just once. Together, the top ten hold 7.9% of the sample. Sequencing was carried out using blood. Receptors were obtained from a woman aged 18-35 years in good health.

This clonotype was found a few times. The J gene is TRBJ2-3, the V gene TRBV7-9, with 9 nucleotides matching TRBD2. Germline trimming cut 5 bases from V and 4 bases from J; bases unmatched to any gene: 7. The length of the CDR3 is 15 residues. Germline-derived CDR1 and CDR2 are SEHNR and FQNEAQ (reference sequence). For the CDR3, the DNA is TGTGCCAGCAGCGATCCGGGACTAGCCGCAGATACGCAGTATTTT. Translated, it gives CASSDPGLAADTQYF.

CDR3 coding DNA: TGTGCCAGCAGCAGGGCCACAACGGGAGGGGAGCCCAATGAGCAGTTCTTC. It codes for CASSRATTGGEPNEQFF. The rearrangement uses TRBV4-2 and TRBJ2-1, with 8 nucleotides matching TRBD2. CDR1 and CDR2 (germline): LGHNA, YNFKEQ. The CDR3 sequence is 17 residues long. V lost 5 bases and J lost 6; bases outside the gene matches: 15.

This clonotype was seen only a few times. The gene calls are TRBV20-1 and TRBJ1-4; D perhaps matches TRBD1 (5 bases). V was clipped by 3 bases and J by 4 bases, with 9 bases between them. Germline CDR1 and CDR2: DFQATT and SNEGSKA (reference sequence). CDR3 size: 13 residues. CDR3 sequence (DNA): TGCAGTGCTAGTGGTGACAGTAATGAAAAACTGTTTTTT. Translated, it gives CSASGDSNEKLFF.

The rearrangement links TRBV12-3 or TRBV12-4 to TRBJ2-1; TRBD2 aligns across 8 bases. The junction had 18 bases not matched to a gene; V was cut back by 4 bases and J by 4 bases. This CDR3 comprises 19 residues. Here the CDR3 reads CASSSPGFAGGDRYNEQFF. The CDR3 bases are TGTGCCAGCAGTTCCCCCGGGTTTGCGGGGGGCGATAGGTACAATGAGCAGTTCTTC.

The V gene is TRBV29-1, the J gene TRBJ1-2; a weak D match, TRBD1 (5 bases). V lost 6 bases to trimming and J lost 4 bases, with 18 bases between them. The CDR3 runs to 14 residues. Germline V gene lookup returns CDR1 SQVTM and CDR2 ANQGSEA. DNA of the CDR3: TGCAGCGTCCGCCCCCCGGGGCCTTTCTATGGCTACACCTTC. Its translation: CSVRPPGPFYGYTF.

This clonotype occurred a few times. The V and J genes are TRBV12-3 or TRBV12-4 and TRBJ2-5; no clear D. The length of the CDR3 is 13 residues. V lost 0 bases to trimming and J lost 4 bases, with 6 bases between them. CDR3 sequence: CASSLAYRETQYF. CDR3 coding DNA: TGTGCCAGCAGTTTAGCCTACAGAGAGACCCAGTACTTC.

V and J are TRBV29-1 and TRBJ1-5, with a tentative D call TRBD1 (5 bases). CDR1 and CDR2 (germline): SQVTM, ANQGSEA. This CDR3 has 13 amino acids. Trimming took 4 bases from V and 6 from J, leaving 13 bases between them. The CDR3 loop reads CSVGLGRGQPQHF. CDR3 coding DNA: TGCAGCGTTGGTCTGGGGAGGGGTCAGCCCCAGCATTTT.